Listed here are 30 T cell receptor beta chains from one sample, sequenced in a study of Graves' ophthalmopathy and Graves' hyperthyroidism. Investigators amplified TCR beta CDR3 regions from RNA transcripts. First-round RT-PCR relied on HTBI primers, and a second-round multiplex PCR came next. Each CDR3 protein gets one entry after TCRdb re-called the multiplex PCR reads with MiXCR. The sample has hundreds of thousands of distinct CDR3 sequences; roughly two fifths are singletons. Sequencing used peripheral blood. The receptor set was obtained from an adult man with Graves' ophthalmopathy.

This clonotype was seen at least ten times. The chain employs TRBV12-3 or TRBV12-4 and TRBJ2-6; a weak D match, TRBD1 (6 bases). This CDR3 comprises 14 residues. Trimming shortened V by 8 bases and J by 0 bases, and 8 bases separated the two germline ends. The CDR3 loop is CASDRHSGANVLTF. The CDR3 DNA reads TGTGCCAGCGACAGGCACTCTGGGGCCAACGTCCTGACTTTC.

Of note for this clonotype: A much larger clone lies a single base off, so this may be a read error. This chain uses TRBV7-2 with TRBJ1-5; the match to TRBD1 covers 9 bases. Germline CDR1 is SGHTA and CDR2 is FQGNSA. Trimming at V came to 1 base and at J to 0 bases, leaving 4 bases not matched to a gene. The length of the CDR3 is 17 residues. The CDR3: CASSLGDRESSNQPQHF. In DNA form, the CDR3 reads TGTGCCAGCAGCTTAGGGGACAGGGAGAGTAGCAATCAGCCCCAGCATTTT.

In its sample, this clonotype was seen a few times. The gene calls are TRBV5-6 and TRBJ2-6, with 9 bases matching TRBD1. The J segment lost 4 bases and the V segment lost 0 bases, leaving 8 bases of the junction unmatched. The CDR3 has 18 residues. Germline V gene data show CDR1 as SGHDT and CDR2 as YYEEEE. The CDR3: CASSLGWDRDEGANVLTF. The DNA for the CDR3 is TGTGCCAGCAGCTTGGGATGGGACAGGGACGAAGGGGCCAACGTCCTGACTTTC.

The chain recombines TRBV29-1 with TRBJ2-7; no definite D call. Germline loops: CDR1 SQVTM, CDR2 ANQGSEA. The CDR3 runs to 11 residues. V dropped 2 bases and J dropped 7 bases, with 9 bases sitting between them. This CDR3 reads CSVETYNEQYF. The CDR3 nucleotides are TGCAGCGTTGAAACGTACAATGAGCAGTACTTC.

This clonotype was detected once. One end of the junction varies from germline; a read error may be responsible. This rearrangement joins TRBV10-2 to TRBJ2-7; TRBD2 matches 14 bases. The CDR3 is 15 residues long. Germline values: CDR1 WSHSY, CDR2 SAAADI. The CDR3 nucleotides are TGCGCCAGCAGTGAGGGACAGGGACTAGCGGGAGTCAAAGACTTC. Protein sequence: CASSEGQGLAGVKDF.

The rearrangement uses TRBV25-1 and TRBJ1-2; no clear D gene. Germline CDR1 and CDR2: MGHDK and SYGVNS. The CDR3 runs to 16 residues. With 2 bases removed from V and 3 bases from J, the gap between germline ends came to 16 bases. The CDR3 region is CASSEQVEVSYYGYTF. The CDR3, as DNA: TGTGCCAGCAGTGAACAGGTGGAGGTTTCGTACTATGGCTACACCTTC.

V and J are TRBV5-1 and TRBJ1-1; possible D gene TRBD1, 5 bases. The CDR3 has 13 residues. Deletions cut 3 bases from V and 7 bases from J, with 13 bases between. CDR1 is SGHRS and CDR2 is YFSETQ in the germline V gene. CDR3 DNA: TGCGCCAGCAGCTCCGGGACGGGGAATGAAGCTTTCTTT. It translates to CASSSGTGNEAFF.

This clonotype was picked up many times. The DNA of the CDR3 is TGTGCCAGCAGTTCGGGACAGGAAAATCAGCCCCAGCATTTT. Protein: CASSSGQENQPQHF. The chain couples TRBV6-5 to TRBJ1-5; TRBD1 agrees at 8 bases. V dropped 4 bases and J dropped 4; count of bases not matched to a gene: 3. There are 14 residues in the CDR3. Looked up from germline, CDR1 is MNHEY and CDR2 is SVGAGI.

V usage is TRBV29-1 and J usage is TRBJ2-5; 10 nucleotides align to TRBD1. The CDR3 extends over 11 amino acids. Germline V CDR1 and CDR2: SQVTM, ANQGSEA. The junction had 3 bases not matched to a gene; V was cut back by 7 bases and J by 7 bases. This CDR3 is CSARQGATQYF. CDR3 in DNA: TGCAGCGCAAGACAGGGGGCGACCCAGTACTTC.

This CDR3 reads CASSFSRGPSPLHF. The CDR3 DNA follows: TGTGCCAGCAGTTTCAGTAGGGGGCCTTCACCCCTCCACTTT. The rearrangement joins TRBV7-8 to TRBJ1-6; 7 bases are shared with TRBD1. This CDR3 comprises 14 residues. The germline CDR1 and CDR2 sequences are SGHVS and FQNEAQ. V shed 6 bases and J 9 bases; nucleotides not matched to a gene: 8.

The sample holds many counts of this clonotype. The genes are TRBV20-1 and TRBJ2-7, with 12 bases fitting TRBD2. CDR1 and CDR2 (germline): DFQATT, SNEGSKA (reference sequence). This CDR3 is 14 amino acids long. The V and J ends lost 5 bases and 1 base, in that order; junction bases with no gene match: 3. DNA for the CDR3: TGCAGTGCTCGGACTAGCGGGGATTCCTACGAGCAGTACTTC. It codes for CSARTSGDSYEQYF.

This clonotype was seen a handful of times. The CDR3 DNA reads TGTGCCAGCTCACCACGGATGTGGAACACCGGGGAGCTGTTTTTT. Its protein product is CASSPRMWNTGELFF. The chain links TRBV9 to TRBJ2-2; D is unclear. From germline, CDR1 is SGDLS and CDR2 YYNGEE. The CDR3 runs to 15 residues. V gave up 7 bases and J gave up 1 base, with 14 bases separating them.

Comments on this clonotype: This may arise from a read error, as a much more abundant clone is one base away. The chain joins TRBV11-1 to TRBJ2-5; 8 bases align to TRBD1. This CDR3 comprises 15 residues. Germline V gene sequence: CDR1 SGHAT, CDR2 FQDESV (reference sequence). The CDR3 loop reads CASSPGQGLSETQHF. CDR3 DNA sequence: TGTGCCAGCAGCCCAGGACAGGGCTTGTCAGAGACCCAGCACTTC.

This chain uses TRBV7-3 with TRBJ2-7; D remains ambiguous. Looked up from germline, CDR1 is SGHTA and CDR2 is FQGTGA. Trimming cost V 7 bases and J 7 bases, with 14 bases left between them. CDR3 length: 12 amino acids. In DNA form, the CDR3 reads TGTGCCAGCAAAACCGACGCGCGGGAGCAGTACTTC. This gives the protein CASKTDAREQYF.

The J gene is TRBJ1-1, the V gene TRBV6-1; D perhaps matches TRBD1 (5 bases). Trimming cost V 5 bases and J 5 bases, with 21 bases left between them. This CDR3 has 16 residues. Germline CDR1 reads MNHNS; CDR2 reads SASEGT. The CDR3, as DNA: TGTGCCAGCAGTTACGATATTACGAGGGGCGAGACTGAAGCTTTCTTT. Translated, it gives CASSYDITRGETEAFF.

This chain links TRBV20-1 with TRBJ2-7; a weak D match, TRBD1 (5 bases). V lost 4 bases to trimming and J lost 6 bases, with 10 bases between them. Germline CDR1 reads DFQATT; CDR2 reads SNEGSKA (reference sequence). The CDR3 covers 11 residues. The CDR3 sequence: CSANFRGEQYF. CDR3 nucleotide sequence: TGCAGTGCTAATTTTAGGGGCGAGCAGTACTTC.

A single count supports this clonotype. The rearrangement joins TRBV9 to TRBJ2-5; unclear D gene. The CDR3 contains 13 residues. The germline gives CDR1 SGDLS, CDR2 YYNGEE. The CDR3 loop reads CARLEPAQETQYF. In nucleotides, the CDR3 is TGTGCTCGGTTGGAACCAGCCCAAGAGACCCAGTACTTC.

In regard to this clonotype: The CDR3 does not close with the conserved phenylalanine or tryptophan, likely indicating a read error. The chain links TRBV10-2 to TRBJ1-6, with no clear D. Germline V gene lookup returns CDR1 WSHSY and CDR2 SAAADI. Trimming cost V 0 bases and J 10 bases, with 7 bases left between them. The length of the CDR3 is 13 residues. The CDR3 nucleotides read TGCGCCAGCAGTGAGTCAGGGAGGTCACCCCTCCACCTT. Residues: CASSESGRSPLHL.

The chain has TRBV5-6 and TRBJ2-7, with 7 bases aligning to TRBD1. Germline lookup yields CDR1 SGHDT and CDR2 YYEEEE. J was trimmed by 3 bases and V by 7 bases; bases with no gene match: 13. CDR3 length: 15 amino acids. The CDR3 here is CASGKGATSSYEQYF. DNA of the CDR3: TGTGCCAGCGGGAAGGGGGCTACGTCCAGCTACGAGCAGTACTTC.

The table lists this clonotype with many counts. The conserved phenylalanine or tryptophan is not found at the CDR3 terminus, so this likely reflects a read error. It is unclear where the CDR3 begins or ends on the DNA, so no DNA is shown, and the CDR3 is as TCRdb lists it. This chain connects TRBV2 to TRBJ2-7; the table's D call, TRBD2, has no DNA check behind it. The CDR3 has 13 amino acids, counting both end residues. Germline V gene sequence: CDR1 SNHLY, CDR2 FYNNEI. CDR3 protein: CASSEALAYGGFL.

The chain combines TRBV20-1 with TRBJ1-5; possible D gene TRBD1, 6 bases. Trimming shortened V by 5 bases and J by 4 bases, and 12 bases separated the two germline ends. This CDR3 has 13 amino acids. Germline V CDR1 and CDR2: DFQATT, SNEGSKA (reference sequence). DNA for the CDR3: TGCAGTGCTTACAGGGAAGAGAATCAGCCCCAGCATTTT. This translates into CSAYREENQPQHF.

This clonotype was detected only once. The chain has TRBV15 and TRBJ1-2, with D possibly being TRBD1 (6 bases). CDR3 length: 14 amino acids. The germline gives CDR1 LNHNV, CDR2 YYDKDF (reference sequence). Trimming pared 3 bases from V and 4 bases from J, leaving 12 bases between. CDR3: CATSSLLTGYGYTF. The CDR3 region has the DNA TGTGCCACCAGCAGCTTACTGACAGGCTATGGCTACACCTTC.

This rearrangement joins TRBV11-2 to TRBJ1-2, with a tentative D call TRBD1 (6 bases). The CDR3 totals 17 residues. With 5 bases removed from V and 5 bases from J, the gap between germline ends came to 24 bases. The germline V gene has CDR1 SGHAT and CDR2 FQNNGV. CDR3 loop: CASSIRQGSTHFYGYTF. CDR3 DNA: TGTGCCAGCAGCATCCGGCAGGGGAGCACACACTTTTATGGCTACACCTTC.

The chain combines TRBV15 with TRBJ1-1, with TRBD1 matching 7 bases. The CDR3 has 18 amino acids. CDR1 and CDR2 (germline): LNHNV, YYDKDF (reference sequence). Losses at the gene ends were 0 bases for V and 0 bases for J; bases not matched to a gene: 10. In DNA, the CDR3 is TGTGCCACCAGCAGAGATAGAAGGGACAGCCAGTTGAACACTGAAGCTTTCTTT. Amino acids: CATSRDRRDSQLNTEAFF.

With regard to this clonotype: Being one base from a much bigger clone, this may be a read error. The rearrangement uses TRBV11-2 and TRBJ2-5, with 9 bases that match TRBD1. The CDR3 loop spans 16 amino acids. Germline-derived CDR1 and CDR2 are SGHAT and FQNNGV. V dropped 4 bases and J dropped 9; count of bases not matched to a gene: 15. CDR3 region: CASSSTGGGTLAAQYF. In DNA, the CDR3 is TGTGCCAGCAGCTCCACAGGGGGCGGAACGTTGGCGGCCCAGTACTTC.

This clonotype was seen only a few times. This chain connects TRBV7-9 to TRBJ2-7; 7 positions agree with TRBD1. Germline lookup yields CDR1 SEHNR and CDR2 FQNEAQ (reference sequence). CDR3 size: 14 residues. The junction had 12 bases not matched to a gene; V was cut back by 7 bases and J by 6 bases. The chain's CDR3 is CASTWGTDDFEQYF. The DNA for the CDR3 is TGTGCCAGCACCTGGGGGACAGACGACTTCGAGCAGTACTTC.

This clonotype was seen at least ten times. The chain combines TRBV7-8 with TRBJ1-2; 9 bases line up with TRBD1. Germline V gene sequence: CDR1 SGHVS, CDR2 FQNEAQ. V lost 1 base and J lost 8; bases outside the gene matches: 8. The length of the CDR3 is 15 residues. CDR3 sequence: CASSLGGTGSDGYTF. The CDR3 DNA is TGTGCCAGCAGCTTAGGTGGGACAGGGAGTGACGGCTACACCTTC.

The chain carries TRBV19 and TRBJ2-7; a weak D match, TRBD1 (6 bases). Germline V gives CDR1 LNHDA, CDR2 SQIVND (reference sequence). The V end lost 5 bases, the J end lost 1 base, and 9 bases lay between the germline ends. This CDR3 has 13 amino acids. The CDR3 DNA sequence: TGTGCCAGTAGTGACGGACAGTCCTACGAGCAGTACTTC. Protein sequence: CASSDGQSYEQYF. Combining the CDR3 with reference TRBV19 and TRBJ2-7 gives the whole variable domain DGGITQSPKYLFRKEGQNVTLSCEQNLNHDAMYWYRQDPGQGLRLIYYSQIVNDFQKGDIAEGYSVSREKKESFPLTVTSAQKNPTAFYLCASSDGQSYEQYFGPGTRLTVT.

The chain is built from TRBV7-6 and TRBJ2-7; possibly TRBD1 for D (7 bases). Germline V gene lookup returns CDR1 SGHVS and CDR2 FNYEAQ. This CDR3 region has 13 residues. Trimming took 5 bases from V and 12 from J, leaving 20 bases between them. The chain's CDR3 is CASSQDRVGGRYF. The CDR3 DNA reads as TGTGCCAGCAGCCAAGACAGGGTGGGGGGCCGGTACTTC. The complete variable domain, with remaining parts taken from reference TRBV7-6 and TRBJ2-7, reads GAGVSQSPRYKVTKRGQDVALRCDPISGHVSLYWYRQALGQGPEFLTYFNYEAQQDKSGLPNDRFSAERPEGSISTLTIQRTEQRDSAMYRCASSQDRVGGRYFGPGTRLTVT.

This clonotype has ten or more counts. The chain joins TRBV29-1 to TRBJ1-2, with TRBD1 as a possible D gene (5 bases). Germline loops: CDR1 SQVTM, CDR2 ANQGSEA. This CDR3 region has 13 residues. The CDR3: CSGTLTTHYGYTF. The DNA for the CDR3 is TGCAGTGGGACTCTGACTACCCACTATGGCTACACCTTC. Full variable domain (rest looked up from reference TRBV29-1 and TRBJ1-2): SAVISQKPSRDICQRGTSLTIQCQVDSQVTMMFWYRQQPGQSLTLIATANQGSEATYESGFVIDKFPISRPNLTFSTLTVSNMSPEDSSIYLCSGTLTTHYGYTFGSGTRLTVV.